Presented here are 29 T cell receptor beta chains from one specimen sequenced in a study of cytomegalovirus exposure and HLA in healthy donors. The data were produced by immunoSEQ multiplex PCR, yet TCRdb's version contains in-frame clones alone and is incomplete. The table has 55,000 to 65,000 clones, 85% to 95% seen once. The sequenced material came from PBMCs. The receptor set was obtained from a woman younger than 30 in good health and CMV-seropositive.

V is TRBV25-1 and J is TRBJ1-2; D may be TRBD1 (5 bases). CDR1 and CDR2 from the germline V gene are MGHDK and SYGVNS. The germline V and J ends were trimmed by 1 base and 7 bases, with 16 bases remaining between them. CDR3 length equals 15 residues. CDR3 residues: CASSESGGGLGGYTF. CDR3 DNA sequence: TGTGCCAGCAGTGAATCGGGGGGAGGGCTTGGTGGCTACACCTTC.

The CDR3 DNA is TGTGCCAGCAAAAATAGCGGGGGGACGTTCCATACGCAGTATTTT. This gives the protein CASKNSGGTFHTQYF. This chain uses TRBV27 with TRBJ2-3; 10 nucleotides align to TRBD2. Germline trimming cut 7 bases from V and 7 bases from J; bases unmatched to any gene: 11. The CDR3 extends over 15 amino acids. Germline-derived CDR1 and CDR2 are MNHEY and SMNVEV (reference sequence).

The chain recombines TRBV28 with TRBJ1-1, with unresolved D. CDR3 length: 19 residues. V was trimmed by 3 bases and J by 6 bases, leaving 29 bases between them. Germline CDR1 and CDR2: MDHEN and SYDVKM. As DNA, the CDR3 is TGTGCCAGCAGTTTGTTCCAGACCCCCCGGGGAAAGGTTTCTTCTGAAGCTTTCTTT. It yields the protein CASSLFQTPRGKVSSEAFF.

The chain is built from TRBV7-6 and TRBJ2-3, with TRBD2 identical over 7 bases. The CDR3 is 15 residues long. Germline lookup yields CDR1 SGHVS and CDR2 FNYEAQ. The junction had 4 bases not matched to a gene; V was cut back by 0 bases and J by 4 bases. In nucleotides, the CDR3 is TGTGCCAGCAGCTTAGCGGGAGGGCCAGCAGATACGCAGTATTTT. This gives the protein CASSLAGGPADTQYF.

The chain uses TRBV11-2 and TRBJ2-7; 8 bases are a match to TRBD1. V gave up 5 bases and J gave up 3 bases; unmatched junction bases: 6. The CDR3 runs to 14 residues. CDR1 and CDR2 from the germline V gene are SGHAT and FQNNGV. The CDR3 spells CASSAGQGGYEQYF. CDR3 nucleotides: TGTGCCAGCAGCGCCGGACAGGGCGGCTACGAGCAGTACTTC.

CDR3 coding DNA: TGTGCCAGCAGCCAAACCCTTGGGCTAGCGGGGGCCTCAGACACCGGGGAGCTGTTTTTT. Its protein is CASSQTLGLAGASDTGELFF. The genes are TRBV14 and TRBJ2-2; 10 bases match TRBD2. The CDR3 extends over 20 amino acids. The germline CDR1 and CDR2 sequences are SGHDN and FVKESK. With V trimmed by 2 bases and J by 3 bases, 15 bases remained unmatched.

This chain connects TRBV2 to TRBJ2-7; D uncertain. The germline gives CDR1 SNHLY, CDR2 FYNNEI. V was clipped by 4 bases and J by 5 bases, with 9 bases between them. The CDR3 runs 12 residues. DNA for the CDR3: TGTGCCAGCAGTGTTCTCGCGAACGAGCAGTACTTC. This codes for CASSVLANEQYF. The whole variable domain, filled in from reference TRBV2 and TRBJ2-7, reads EPEVTQTPSHQVTQMGQEVILRCVPISNHLYFYWYRQILGQKVEFLVSFYNNEISEKSEIFDDQFSVERPDGSNFTLKIRSTKLEDSAMYFCASSVLANEQYFGPGTRLTVT.

J is TRBJ2-7 and V is TRBV6-1, with D hard to call. From germline, CDR1 is MNHNS and CDR2 SASEGT. The CDR3 is 11 amino acids. V was shortened by 5 bases and J by 4 bases, with 6 bases between the two germline ends. In nucleotides, the CDR3 is TGTGCCAGCAGTTACCGGTACGAGCAGTACTTC. This sequence encodes CASSYRYEQYF.

CDR3 DNA: TGCGCCAGCAGCCAAGAAGTAGCGGGATCAGATACGCAGTATTTT. It specifies CASSQEVAGSDTQYF. V is TRBV4-1 and J is TRBJ2-3, with 8 positions matching TRBD2. Germline trimming cut 0 bases from V and 4 bases from J; bases unmatched to any gene: 3. The CDR3 has 15 amino acids. Germline V CDR1 and CDR2: MGHRA, YSYEKL.

The rearrangement links TRBV2 to TRBJ2-3; no clear D gene. In germline, CDR1 is SNHLY, CDR2 FYNNEI. Trimming removed 8 bases from V and 3 bases from J, with 15 bases in between. The CDR3 contains 14 residues. The chain's CDR3 is CASSARPQTDTQYF. The CDR3, as DNA: TGTGCCAGCTCGGCTAGACCCCAAACAGATACGCAGTATTTT.

The chain combines TRBV15 with TRBJ2-1; TRBD2 agrees at 8 bases. Germline V gives CDR1 LNHNV, CDR2 YYDKDF (reference sequence). Trimming at V came to 5 bases and at J to 4 bases, leaving 7 bases not matched to a gene. The CDR3 contains 15 residues. CDR3 sequence: CATSGTSGLYNEQFF. CDR3 in DNA: TGTGCCACCAGCGGTACTAGCGGCCTTTACAATGAGCAGTTCTTC.

This clone was recorded once. V and J are TRBV9 and TRBJ2-7, with 10 bases aligning to TRBD1. Germline V gene lookup returns CDR1 SGDLS and CDR2 YYNGEE. With 3 bases clipped from V and 2 bases from J, the junction kept 8 bases outside the gene matches. The CDR3 spans 16 residues. CDR3 nucleotide sequence: TGTGCCAGCAGCGCAGACAGGGGGCGATCTGCCTACGAGCAGTACTTC. Encoded protein: CASSADRGRSAYEQYF.

The chain is built from TRBV6-1 and TRBJ2-2; TRBD1 agrees at 7 bases. The germline V gene encodes CDR1 MNHNS and CDR2 SASEGT. The length of the CDR3 is 16 residues. V was clipped by 4 bases and J by 4 bases; unmatched bases: 9. CDR3 protein: CASSGSDRVVTGELFF. CDR3 nucleotides: TGTGCCAGCAGTGGATCCGACAGGGTGGTCACCGGGGAGCTGTTTTTT.

The chain is built from TRBV6-5 and TRBJ1-4; no reliable D call. The germline gives CDR1 MNHEY, CDR2 SVGAGI. The CDR3 is 15 residues long. V lost 7 bases and J 0 bases, leaving 12 bases between the germline ends. CDR3 residues: CASKAGGATNEKLFF. As DNA, the CDR3 is TGTGCCAGCAAGGCAGGAGGTGCAACTAATGAAAAACTGTTTTTT.

This clone was recorded only once. The chain employs TRBV7-2 and TRBJ1-5; D possibly corresponds to TRBD1 (6 bases). This CDR3 contains 15 residues. From germline, CDR1 is SGHTA and CDR2 FQGNSA. The germline V and J ends were trimmed by 3 bases and 2 bases, with 11 bases remaining between them. The DNA of the CDR3 is TGTGCCAGCAGCTTGACAGGTATCGGCAATCAGCCCCAGCATTTT. Encoded protein: CASSLTGIGNQPQHF.

The chain recombines TRBV5-6 with TRBJ2-7; possibly TRBD1 for D (6 bases). Germline CDR1 is SGHDT and CDR2 is YYEEEE. V was shortened by 7 bases and J by 0 bases, with 17 bases between the two germline ends. The CDR3 totals 15 residues. CDR3 in DNA: TGTGCCAGCCACGGCCCGACGGGACACTCCTACGAGCAGTACTTC. This sequence encodes CASHGPTGHSYEQYF.

In DNA form, the CDR3 reads TGTGCCAGCAGCGAAGTGACTGGACTGGCAGCGAAAGAGACCCAGTACTTC. Its translation: CASSEVTGLAAKETQYF. V and J are TRBV7-8 and TRBJ2-5; perhaps TRBD2 as D (5 bases). CDR1 SGHVS and CDR2 FQNEAQ come from the germline V gene. CDR3 length: 17 residues. Trimming shortened V by 5 bases and J by 3 bases, and 22 bases separated the two germline ends. The full variable domain, rest sourced from reference TRBV7-8 and TRBJ2-5, is GAGVSQSPRYKVAKRGQDVALRCDPISGHVSLFWYQQALGQGPEFLTYFQNEAQLDKSGLPSDRFFAERPEGSVSTLKIQRTQQEDSAVYLCASSEVTGLAAKETQYFGPGTRLLVL.

The CDR3 DNA is TGTGCCAGCAGTCCCCGACAGGTGTACCAAGAGACCCAGTACTTC. It yields the protein CASSPRQVYQETQYF. The V gene is TRBV28, the J gene TRBJ2-5; D is perhaps TRBD1 (6 bases). The CDR3 loop spans 15 amino acids. V was clipped by 5 bases and J by 0 bases, with 13 bases between them. Germline lookup yields CDR1 MDHEN and CDR2 SYDVKM.

This sequence joins TRBV21-1 and TRBJ2-3; the table assigns TRBD2, which was not confirmed against the DNA. TRBV21-1 is classified as a pseudogene. CDR3 length: 16 amino acids. CDR3 sequence reads: CASSNGRTGFTDTQYF. The DNA for the CDR3 is TGTGCCAGCAGCAATGGTCGTACGGGATTCACAGATACGCAGTATTTT.

The V and J genes are TRBV2 and TRBJ2-6, with 9 bases that match TRBD2. CDR1 and CDR2 from the germline V gene are SNHLY and FYNNEI. Trimming took 5 bases from V and 2 from J; bases not matched to a gene: 4. The CDR3 is 16 residues long. The CDR3: CASSPRTSAGANVLTF. The DNA of the CDR3 is TGTGCCAGCAGTCCCCGGACTAGCGCTGGGGCCAACGTCCTGACTTTC.

This chain joins TRBV18 and TRBJ2-2, with 7 positions matching TRBD1. The CDR3 contains 16 residues. The germline gives CDR1 KGHSH, CDR2 LQKENI. The V and J ends lost 0 bases and 1 base, in that order; junction bases with no gene match: 2. Here the CDR3 reads CASSPPDRVNTGELFF. The CDR3 region has the DNA TGTGCCAGCTCACCACCCGACAGGGTGAACACCGGGGAGCTGTTTTTT.

This clone has only one observation. The V and J genes are TRBV5-1 and TRBJ2-7; D gene ambiguous. This CDR3 region has 13 residues. In germline, CDR1 is SGHRS, CDR2 YFSETQ. Trimming left V 4 bases short and J 3 bases short, with 11 bases between. CDR3 amino acids: CASSPDGFYEQYF. CDR3 nucleotide sequence: TGCGCCAGCAGCCCCGACGGGTTCTACGAGCAGTACTTC.

V and J are TRBV14 and TRBJ2-7; 7 bases line up with TRBD2. V lost 3 bases to trimming and J lost 3 bases; unmatched junction nucleotides: 5. The germline V gene has CDR1 SGHDN and CDR2 FVKESK. There are 14 residues in the CDR3. CDR3 bases: TGTGCCAGCAGCCATTGGACTAGTGGCTACGAGCAGTACTTC. It yields the protein CASSHWTSGYEQYF.

The rearrangement joins TRBV4-1 to TRBJ2-7; the match to TRBD1 covers 9 bases. This CDR3 is built from 15 residues. The junction had 7 bases not matched to a gene; V was cut back by 3 bases and J by 4 bases. Germline CDR1 and CDR2: MGHRA and YSYEKL. CDR3 in amino acids: CASSQAGTGYYEQYF. Written as DNA, the CDR3 is TGCGCCAGCAGCCAGGCCGGGACAGGGTATTACGAGCAGTACTTC.

The V and J genes are TRBV5-4 and TRBJ2-7; D gene unclear. Trimming removed 1 base from V and 6 bases from J, with 14 bases in between. CDR3 length equals 14 residues. Germline loops: CDR1 SGHNT, CDR2 YYREEE (reference sequence). The CDR3 here is CASSLTTGEVEQYF. The CDR3 DNA is TGTGCCAGCAGCTTGACGACGGGTGAAGTCGAGCAGTACTTC.

This chain joins TRBV28 and TRBJ2-2; TRBD2 matches 8 bases. CDR3 length equals 16 residues. Trimming removed 3 bases from V and 3 bases from J; junction bases left unmatched: 6. CDR1 and CDR2 from the germline V gene are MDHEN and SYDVKM. CDR3 nucleotide sequence: TGTGCCAGCAGTTTCCGGCGGGAGGACCACACCGGGGAGCTGTTTTTT. It translates to CASSFRREDHTGELFF.

This chain joins TRBV7-8 and TRBJ2-7, with 10 bases matching TRBD2. V shed 7 bases, J shed 0 bases, and the junction held 6 bases outside the gene matches. This CDR3 contains 15 residues. The V gene's germline CDR1 is SGHVS and CDR2 FQNEAQ. CDR3 sequence: CASTLAGDLSYEQYF. CDR3 sequence (DNA): TGTGCCAGCACCCTAGCGGGAGACCTCTCCTACGAGCAGTACTTC.

The chain carries TRBV7-2 and TRBJ2-7; D is perhaps TRBD2 (6 bases). This CDR3 contains 15 residues. V gave up 1 base and J gave up 4 bases, with 14 bases separating them. Looked up from germline, CDR1 is SGHTA and CDR2 is FQGNSA. CDR3 in amino acids: CASSLGDGGLYEQYF. CDR3 nucleotides: TGTGCCAGCAGCTTAGGTGATGGAGGGCTGTACGAGCAGTACTTC.

This chain uses TRBV2 with TRBJ2-5, with D perhaps matching TRBD2 (5 bases). The CDR3 is made up of 13 amino acids. Germline assignment: CDR1 SNHLY and CDR2 FYNNEI. Trimming shortened V by 6 bases and J by 5 bases, and 13 bases separated the two germline ends. The CDR3 coding sequence is TGTGCCAGCAGAAACGGGGTATTGGAGACCCAGTACTTC. It codes for CASRNGVLETQYF.